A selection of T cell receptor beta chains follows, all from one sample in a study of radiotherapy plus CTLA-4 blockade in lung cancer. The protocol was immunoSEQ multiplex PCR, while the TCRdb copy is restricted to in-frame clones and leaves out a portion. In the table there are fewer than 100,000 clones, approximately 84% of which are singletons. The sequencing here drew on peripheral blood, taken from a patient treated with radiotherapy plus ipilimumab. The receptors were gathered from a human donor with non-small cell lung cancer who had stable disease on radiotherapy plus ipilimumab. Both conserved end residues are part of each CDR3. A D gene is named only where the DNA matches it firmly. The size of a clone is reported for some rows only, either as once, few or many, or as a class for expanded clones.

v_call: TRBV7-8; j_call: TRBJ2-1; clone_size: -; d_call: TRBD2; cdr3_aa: CASSLPRGSPNEQFF; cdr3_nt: TGTGCCAGCAGCTTACCCCGCGGGAGTCCGAATGAGCAGTTCTTC
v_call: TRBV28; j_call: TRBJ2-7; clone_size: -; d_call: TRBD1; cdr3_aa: CASSPGGPLYEQYF; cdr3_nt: TGTGCCAGCAGTCCAGGGGGCCCCCTCTACGAGCAGTACTTC
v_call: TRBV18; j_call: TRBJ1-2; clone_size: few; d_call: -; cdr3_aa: CASSPPTISEGYTF; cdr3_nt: TGTGCCAGCTCACCACCGACAATCTCAGAGGGCTACACCTTC
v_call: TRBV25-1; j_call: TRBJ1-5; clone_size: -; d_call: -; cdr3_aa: CASRDTGYNQPQHF; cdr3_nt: TGTGCCAGCAGGGACACAGGATACAATCAGCCCCAGCATTTT
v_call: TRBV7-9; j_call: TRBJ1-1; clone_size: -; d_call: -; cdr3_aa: CASSRGQMNTEAFF; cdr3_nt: TGTGCCAGCAGTCGAGGACAGATGAACACTGAAGCTTTCTTT
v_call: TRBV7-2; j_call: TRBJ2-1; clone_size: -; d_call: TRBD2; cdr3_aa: CASSLRAGEYNEQFF; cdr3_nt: TGTGCCAGCAGCTTAAGAGCGGGGGAATACAATGAGCAGTTCTTC
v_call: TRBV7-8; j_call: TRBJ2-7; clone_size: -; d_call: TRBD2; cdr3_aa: CAGREHLRGEQYF; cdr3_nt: TGTGCCGGGAGGGAACATCTTCGGGGCGAGCAGTACTTC
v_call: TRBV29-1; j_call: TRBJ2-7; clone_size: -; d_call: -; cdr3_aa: CSVESVGYEQYF; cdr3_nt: TGCAGCGTTGAATCGGTAGGGTACGAGCAGTACTTC
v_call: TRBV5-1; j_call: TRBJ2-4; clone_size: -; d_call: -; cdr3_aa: CASSSLAKNIQYF; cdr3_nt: TGCGCCAGCAGCTCCCTAGCCAAAAACATTCAGTACTTC
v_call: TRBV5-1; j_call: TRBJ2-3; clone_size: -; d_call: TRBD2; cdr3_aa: CASSFGGSSTDTQYF; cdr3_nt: TGCGCCAGCAGCTTTGGCGGGAGCAGCACAGATACGCAGTATTTT
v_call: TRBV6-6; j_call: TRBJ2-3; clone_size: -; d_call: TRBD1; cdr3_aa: CASSQQGEGRTDTQYF; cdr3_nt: TGTGCCAGCAGTCAACAGGGGGAAGGCCGCACAGATACGCAGTATTTT
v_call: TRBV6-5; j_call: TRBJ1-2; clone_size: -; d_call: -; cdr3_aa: CASNYRNRVNGYTF; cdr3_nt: TGTGCCAGCAATTACAGAAACAGGGTGAATGGCTACACCTTC
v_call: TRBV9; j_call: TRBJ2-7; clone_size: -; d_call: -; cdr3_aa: CASSVGGTGLSYEQYF; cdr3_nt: TGTGCCAGCAGCGTAGGAGGAACAGGTCTTTCCTACGAGCAGTACTTC
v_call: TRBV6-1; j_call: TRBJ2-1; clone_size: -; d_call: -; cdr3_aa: CASGRGLTYNEQFF; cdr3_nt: TGTGCCAGCGGGCGCGGCCTCACCTACAATGAGCAGTTCTTC
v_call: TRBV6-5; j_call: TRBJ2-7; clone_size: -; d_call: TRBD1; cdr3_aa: CASSPGTGADEQYF; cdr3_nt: TGTGCCAGCAGTCCCGGGACAGGAGCCGACGAGCAGTACTTC
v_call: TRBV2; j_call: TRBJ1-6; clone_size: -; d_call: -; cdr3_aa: CASIRDGSPLHF; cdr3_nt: TGTGCCAGCATCAGGGACGGTTCACCCCTCCACTTT
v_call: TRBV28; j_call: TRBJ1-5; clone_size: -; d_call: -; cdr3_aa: CASSPRSGWPQHF; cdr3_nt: TGTGCCAGCAGCCCTAGGTCGGGGTGGCCCCAGCATTTT
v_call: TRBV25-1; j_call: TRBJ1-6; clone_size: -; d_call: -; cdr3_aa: CASSAREKRNSPLHF; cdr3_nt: TGTGCCAGCAGTGCACGAGAGAAACGGAATTCACCCCTCCACTTT
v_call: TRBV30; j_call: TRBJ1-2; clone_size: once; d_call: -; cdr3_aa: CAWRGNGYTF; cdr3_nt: TGTGCCTGGAGGGGTAATGGCTACACCTTC
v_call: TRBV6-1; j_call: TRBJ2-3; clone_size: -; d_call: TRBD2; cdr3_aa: CARLGLAGLDTQYF; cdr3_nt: TGTGCCAGATTGGGACTAGCGGGGTTGGATACGCAGTATTTT
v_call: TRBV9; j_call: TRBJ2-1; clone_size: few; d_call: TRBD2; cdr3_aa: CASSVGAGLAGDRNEQFF; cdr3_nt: TGTGCCAGCAGCGTAGGTGCGGGACTAGCGGGAGATCGCAATGAGCAGTTCTTC
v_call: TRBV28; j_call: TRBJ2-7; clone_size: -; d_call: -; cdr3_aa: CASRPEGGGNEQYF; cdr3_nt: TGTGCCAGCAGGCCCGAGGGTGGAGGGAACGAGCAGTACTTC
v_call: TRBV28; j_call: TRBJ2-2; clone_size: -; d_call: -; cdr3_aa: CASSSTERENTGELFF; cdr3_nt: TGTGCCAGCAGTTCGACAGAAAGGGAGAACACCGGGGAGCTGTTTTTT
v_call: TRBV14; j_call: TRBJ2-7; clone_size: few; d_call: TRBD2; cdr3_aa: CASSQPLGLPPYEQYF; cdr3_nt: TGTGCCAGCAGCCAGCCCCTGGGACTACCGCCCTACGAGCAGTACTTC
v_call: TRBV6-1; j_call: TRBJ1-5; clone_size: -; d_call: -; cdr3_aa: CASSEVRRLSNQPQHF; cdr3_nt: TGTGCCAGCAGTGAAGTCCGCAGACTGAGCAATCAGCCCCAGCATTTT
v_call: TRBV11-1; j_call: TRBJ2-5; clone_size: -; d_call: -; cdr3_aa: CASSSGNRGGRETQYF; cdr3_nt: TGTGCCAGCAGCTCTGGGAACAGGGGCGGGAGGGAGACCCAGTACTTC
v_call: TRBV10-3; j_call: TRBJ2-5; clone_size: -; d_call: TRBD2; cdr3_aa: CAISAITSGKETQYF; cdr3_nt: TGTGCCATCAGTGCTATAACTAGCGGAAAAGAGACCCAGTACTTC
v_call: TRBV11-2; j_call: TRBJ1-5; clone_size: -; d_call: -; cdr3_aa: CASSLGSWDNQPQHF; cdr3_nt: TGTGCCAGCAGCTTAGGGAGTTGGGACAATCAGCCCCAGCATTTT
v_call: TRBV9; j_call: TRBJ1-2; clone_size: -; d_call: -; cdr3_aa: CASSVGNYGYTF; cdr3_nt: TGTGCCAGCAGCGTAGGGAACTATGGCTACACCTTC